The sequence of this T cell receptor (beta chain) was determined in a study of T cells in Graves' hyperthyroidism and ophthalmopathy. Overall study results and limits: The model made its ophthalmopathy prediction, and onset followed a median around 6.5 months later.

Ophthalmopathy patients showed a Clinical Activity Score of at least 3, NOSPECS grade of at least 4 and duration under 3 months. Used for diagnoses were clinical symptoms, serum thyroxine and TRAb, thyroid ultrasound and orbital computed tomography. 10 ml fresh peripheral blood yielded the PBMCs. RNA transcripts provided the source from which TCR beta CDR3 regions were amplified. Using the HTBI primer set, a first-round RT-PCR was run on the TCR CDR3. TCRdb reanalysed the multiplex PCR reads using MiXCR and keeps one entry per CDR3 protein. The top ten clones hold around 12% of a sample with hundreds of thousands of distinct CDR3 sequences, approximately 15% of them seen once. This clonotype was seen ten or more times. The target antigen is unknown. The CDR3 has 15 residues. V was pared by 7 bases and J by 5 bases, with 14 bases of the junction left unmatched. Per the germline V gene, CDR1 is SGHVS and CDR2 is FQNEAQ.

Sequenced input: blood. The V gene is TRBV7-8, the J gene TRBJ2-7, with 7 bases aligning to TRBD2. The source of this sequence is a woman between 50 and 59 years old with Graves' ophthalmopathy. The CDR3 region has the DNA TGTGCCAGCACCGGACTAGGTTCCCTTCAGAACGAGCAGTACTTC. Its protein product is CASTGLGSLQNEQYF. Full variable domain (missing parts from reference TRBV7-8 and TRBJ2-7): GAGVSQSPRYKVAKRGQDVALRCDPISGHVSLFWYQQALGQGPEFLTYFQNEAQLDKSGLPSDRFFAERPEGSVSTLKIQRTQQEDSAVYLCASTGLGSLQNEQYFGPGTRLTVT.